This T cell receptor (beta chain) was sequenced for a study of identical twins. Overall study results and limits: Clonotypes of the beta chain that were abundant in cord blood carried fewer insertions (memory repertoires showed none). Findings depended on cross-sectional statistics rather than tracking the same donors.

Remarks on this clonotype: Its antigen remains unidentified.

Unique molecular identifiers were present on cDNA, and template switching added a universal primer site. TCRdb called the 5' RACE reads again in MiXCR, with one record for every CDR3 protein. This sample has a few hundred thousand distinct CDR3 sequences, with 9.6% found just once. The V gene's germline CDR1 is SGHNT and CDR2 YYREEE (reference sequence). The CDR3 is 15 amino acids. V was shortened by 4 bases and J by 0 bases, with 14 bases between the two germline ends. The same sample was also studied in work on yellow fever vaccine responses in identical twins. From that paper: Twins' vaccine T cell response reportedly seemed partly convergent, partly personalized.

The chain couples TRBV5-4 to TRBJ2-7, with a possible D match to TRBD2 (6 bases). The origin of this receptor is a woman aged 18 to 35 in good health. Sequenced: PBMCs. The CDR3 DNA follows: TGTGCCAGCAGCCGGCTGGCGGGACCCTCCTACGAGCAGTACTTC. Amino acids: CASSRLAGPSYEQYF.